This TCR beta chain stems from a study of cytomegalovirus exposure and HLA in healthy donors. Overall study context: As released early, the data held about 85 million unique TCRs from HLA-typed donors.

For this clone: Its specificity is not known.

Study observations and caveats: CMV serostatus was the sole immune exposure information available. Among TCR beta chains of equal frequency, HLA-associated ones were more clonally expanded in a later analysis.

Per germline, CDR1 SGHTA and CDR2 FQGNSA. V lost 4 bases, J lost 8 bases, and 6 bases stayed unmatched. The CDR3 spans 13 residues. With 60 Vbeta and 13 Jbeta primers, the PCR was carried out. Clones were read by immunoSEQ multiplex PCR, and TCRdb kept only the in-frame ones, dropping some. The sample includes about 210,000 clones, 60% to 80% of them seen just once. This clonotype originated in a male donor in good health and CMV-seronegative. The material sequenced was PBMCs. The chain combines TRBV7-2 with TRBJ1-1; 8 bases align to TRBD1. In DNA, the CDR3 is TGTGCCAGCAGCTCACTGGACAGGGACGAAGCTTTCTTT. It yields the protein CASSSLDRDEAFF.